Listed below are T cell receptor beta chains from one sample, sequenced in a study of CD8+ T cells in alopecia areata. Generated by immunoSEQ multiplex PCR, the TCRdb table keeps only in-frame clones and is missing some. This table has approximately 98,000 clones, under 60% appearing once. Sequenced input: NKG2D-low CD8+ T cells sorted from blood. The receptors were gathered from a human donor with alopecia areata. Both conserved end residues are part of each CDR3. A D gene is named only where the DNA matches it firmly. Clone size is stated in some rows and not others, as once, few, many or a class when expanded.

NA	TRBD2	TRBV9	TRBJ2-1	TGTGCCAGCAGCGTACAGTCTAGCGGCCTCTACAATGAGCAGTTCTTC	CASSVQSSGLYNEQFF
few	TRBD2	TRBV11-2	TRBJ2-1	TGTGCCAGCAGCTTCATAGCGGGGTATGAGCAGTTCTTC	CASSFIAGYEQFF
NA	TRBD2	TRBV7-7	TRBJ2-2	TGTGCTAGCAGCCCCTTAGCGGGAACGAACACCGGGGAGCTGTTTTTT	CASSPLAGTNTGELFF
NA	TRBD1	TRBV28	TRBJ2-5	TGTGCCACCCTACCGGGACAGGAGGACGTAGAGACCCAGTACTTC	CATLPGQEDVETQYF
few	NA	TRBV6-5	TRBJ1-1	TGTGCCAGCAGTTATGAGATTAACACTGAAGCTTTCTTT	CASSYEINTEAFF
NA	NA	TRBV28	TRBJ1-2	TGTGCCAGCAGTGGTGACAGAGTGGGTGGCTACACCTTC	CASSGDRVGGYTF
NA	TRBD2	TRBV20-1	TRBJ2-1	TGCAGTGCCAGTAGCGGGACTGAGCAGTTCTTC	CSASSGTEQFF
NA	NA	TRBV5-1	TRBJ2-7	TGCGCCAGCAGCTCGGAGTTGATGCCCTACGAGCAGTACTTC	CASSSELMPYEQYF
NA	NA	TRBV29-1	TRBJ2-7	TGCAGCGTTGAGCTCAGGGGACGCGAGCAGTACTTC	CSVELRGREQYF
NA	NA	TRBV5-1	TRBJ2-3	TGCGCCAGCAGCCTTCCATCGGAGTACCCAGATACGCAGTATTTT	CASSLPSEYPDTQYF
NA	NA	TRBV29-1	TRBJ2-5	TGCAGCGTTCTCGGGGGAGAGGGTTTGGAGACCCAGTACTTC	CSVLGGEGLETQYF
NA	NA	TRBV29-1	TRBJ1-3	TGCAGCGTTGAAATACCCGGGACAACTGGAAACACCATATATTTT	CSVEIPGTTGNTIYF
NA	NA	TRBV7-9	TRBJ2-7	TGTGCCAGCAGCGGTTGGCGGCCCTCCTACGAGCAGTACTTC	CASSGWRPSYEQYF
NA	NA	TRBV9	TRBJ2-3	TGTGCCAGCAGCGAGACCGATTGGGGACCTACGCAGTATTTT	CASSETDWGPTQYF
NA	TRBD1	TRBV5-1	TRBJ2-3	TGCGCCAGCAGCTTAACAGGGGTCGCAAGCACAGATACGCAGTATTTT	CASSLTGVASTDTQYF
NA	TRBD1	TRBV4-1	TRBJ1-5	TGCGCCAGCAGCCAAGATCTGGACAGGGCTAATCAGCCCCAGCATTTT	CASSQDLDRANQPQHF
NA	NA	TRBV5-1	TRBJ2-7	TGCGCCAGCAGCGGATTTGTGTTATCAAACTACGAGCAGTACTTC	CASSGFVLSNYEQYF
few	NA	TRBV5-1	TRBJ2-1	TGCGCCAGCAGCCTTTCGGCGGCCGCTGAGCAGTTCTTC	CASSLSAAAEQFF
NA	NA	TRBV2	TRBJ1-4	TGTGCCAGCAGCGATCGGAGGGGGACTAATGAAAAACTGTTTTTT	CASSDRRGTNEKLFF
NA	TRBD2	TRBV13	TRBJ2-3	TGTGCCAGCAGTTTTCAACCTAGCGGGGTCGCAGATACGCAGTATTTT	CASSFQPSGVADTQYF
NA	NA	TRBV4-2	TRBJ2-1	TGTGCCAGCAGCCAATCAGGCAGCGGAGGGCCAAGCGATGAGCAGTTCTTC	CASSQSGSGGPSDEQFF
NA	NA	TRBV9	TRBJ2-5	TGTGCCAGCAGCGTCGGGACGGAAGAGACCCAGTACTTC	CASSVGTEETQYF
NA	TRBD1	TRBV9	TRBJ2-7	TGTGCCAGCAGCGTGGCCGACAGGGGGGACGAGCAGTACTTC	CASSVADRGDEQYF
NA	NA	TRBV5-1	TRBJ2-7	TGCGCCAGCAGCTTGGTCTGGCGGAGTATTGCCTACGAGCAGTACTTC	CASSLVWRSIAYEQYF
NA	NA	TRBV5-6	TRBJ1-1	TGTGCCAGCAGCCCTTACGGAACCTCAGGGGTTGGAGATGAAGCTTTCTTT	CASSPYGTSGVGDEAFF
once	TRBD1	TRBV5-1	TRBJ2-5	TGCGCCAGCAGCACTGGACAGGGGGCGTTGTCGGAGACCCAGTACTTC	CASSTGQGALSETQYF
NA	NA	TRBV7-9	TRBJ2-3	TGTGCCACCGAAGGGTATAGAGATACGCAGTATTTT	CATEGYRDTQYF
NA	NA	TRBV29-1	TRBJ1-2	TGCAGCGTGCGCCCCGATAACTATGGCTACACCTTC	CSVRPDNYGYTF
NA	TRBD2	TRBV13	TRBJ2-1	TGTGCCAGCAGCGGGGAACCGGGACTAGCGGGTTCCGAGATCAATGAGCAGTTCTTC	CASSGEPGLAGSEINEQFF
NA	NA	TRBV27	TRBJ2-7	TGTGCCAGCAGTCCCGGACAGAGCTCCTACGAGCAGTACTTC	CASSPGQSSYEQYF
NA	TRBD1	TRBV4-1	TRBJ2-7	TGCGCCAGCAGCCAAGAAGGGACAGGGGCGAGGGTCTACGAGCAGTACTTC	CASSQEGTGARVYEQYF
NA	TRBD1	TRBV13	TRBJ1-1	TGTGCCAGCAGCTTAGGTGGGACAGAAAACACTGAAGCTTTCTTT	CASSLGGTENTEAFF
few	NA	TRBV29-1	TRBJ1-1	TGCAGCGTATTACAGGCGACTGAAGCTTTCTTT	CSVLQATEAFF
few	NA	TRBV19	TRBJ1-5	TGTGCCAGTAGTAGGTACGCGAGCAATCAGCCCCAGCATTTT	CASSRYASNQPQHF
once	TRBD1	TRBV2	TRBJ2-2	TGTGCCAGCAGCGGACAGGAGGAGCTGTTTTTT	CASSGQEELFF
NA	NA	TRBV6-6	TRBJ2-5	TGTGCCAGCACTACCCTTAGCCCAACGGAGACCCAGTACTTC	CASTTLSPTETQYF
NA	TRBD1	TRBV27	TRBJ1-2	TGTGCCAGCAGCTCGAGAGGGGGCGAATACCAAGCTAACTATGGCTACACCTTC	CASSSRGGEYQANYGYTF
NA	TRBD1	TRBV5-4	TRBJ2-4	TGTGCCAGCAGCACAAGGACAGGGGTTGCCAAAAACATTCAGTACTTC	CASSTRTGVAKNIQYF